This TCR beta chain was recorded in a study of tumor-infiltrating lymphocytes in primary liver carcinoma. Study-wide background: The study obtained roughly 3.5 to 7.13 million productive TCRbeta reads per sample, similar across tissue types. Study outcomes and limitations: The difference in top-250-clone fraction between tumors and blood was significant, favoring tumors (p = 0.039). Among the pair types, tumor region pairs showed more overlap than tumor-adjacent and tumor-blood pairs.

Germline values: CDR1 GTSNPN, CDR2 SVGIG (reference sequence). Trimming cost V 0 bases and J 2 bases, with 14 bases left between them. CDR3 length equals 16 residues. This clonotype was detected many times. Its antigen remains unknown. Taking roughly 20-32 mg of unsorted bulk tissue, the authors co-extracted RNA and DNA. Tumors were each sampled at five separate regions. TCR beta cDNA was reverse-transcribed from about 550 ng of total RNA. The reaction used a constant-region primer and ProtoScript II reverse transcriptase. Sequencing libraries for TCR beta derived from three nested multiplex PCR rounds that used slightly modified ARM-PCR. PCR rounds one and two used TRBV1-TRBV30 forward primers with a C-beta reverse primer for around 10 cycles each. TCRdb used MiXCR to reprocess the multiplex PCR reads, holding one entry per CDR3 protein. Seen here are 70,000 to 95,000 distinct CDR3 sequences, roughly 69% observed once, and the top ten hold 28%.

The sequencing sample was made of liver tumor tissue from sampling region 4. This sample's subset: tumor region T4, right-lateral pole. The clonotype comes from a man between 40 and 49 years old with primary liver carcinoma and hepatitis B virus infection. This rearrangement joins TRBV30 to TRBJ2-1; no firm D call. The chain's CDR3 is CAWSVDPLPAYNEQFF. In nucleotides, the CDR3 is TGTGCCTGGAGTGTGGATCCCCTTCCCGCCTACAATGAGCAGTTCTTC.